This entry features one T cell receptor beta chain sequence. The antigen is unknown. The data are from a study of yellow fever vaccine responses in identical twins. Whole-study findings and limits: Convergence reportedly seemed to mark part of the twins' vaccine T cell response, with personalization marking the rest.

TCRdb analysed the RT-PCR reads with MiXCR anew, one entry per CDR3 protein. The sample lists about 2,500 distinct CDR3 sequences; less than 90% were seen once. This material consisted of T cells from blood (PBMCs), unsorted or a sorted subset (not recorded which), taken before or after yellow fever vaccination (not recorded which). This TCR derives from a woman between 18 and 30 years old who received the yellow fever vaccine.

This CDR3 is CASSKDRGAYNEQFF. The DNA for the CDR3 is TGTGCCAGCAGTAAGGACAGGGGGGCCTACAATGAGCAGTTCTTC. This sequence joins TRBV2 and TRBJ2-1; TRBD1 matches 10 bases. Germline CDR1 is SNHLY and CDR2 is FYNNEI. CDR3 length: 15 amino acids. V trimming: 5 bases; J trimming: 2 bases; junction bases outside the gene matches: 3. Full variable domain (remainder filled in from reference TRBV2 and TRBJ2-1): EPEVTQTPSHQVTQMGQEVILRCVPISNHLYFYWYRQILGQKVEFLVSFYNNEISEKSEIFDDQFSVERPDGSNFTLKIRSTKLEDSAMYFCASSKDRGAYNEQFFGPGTRLTVL.